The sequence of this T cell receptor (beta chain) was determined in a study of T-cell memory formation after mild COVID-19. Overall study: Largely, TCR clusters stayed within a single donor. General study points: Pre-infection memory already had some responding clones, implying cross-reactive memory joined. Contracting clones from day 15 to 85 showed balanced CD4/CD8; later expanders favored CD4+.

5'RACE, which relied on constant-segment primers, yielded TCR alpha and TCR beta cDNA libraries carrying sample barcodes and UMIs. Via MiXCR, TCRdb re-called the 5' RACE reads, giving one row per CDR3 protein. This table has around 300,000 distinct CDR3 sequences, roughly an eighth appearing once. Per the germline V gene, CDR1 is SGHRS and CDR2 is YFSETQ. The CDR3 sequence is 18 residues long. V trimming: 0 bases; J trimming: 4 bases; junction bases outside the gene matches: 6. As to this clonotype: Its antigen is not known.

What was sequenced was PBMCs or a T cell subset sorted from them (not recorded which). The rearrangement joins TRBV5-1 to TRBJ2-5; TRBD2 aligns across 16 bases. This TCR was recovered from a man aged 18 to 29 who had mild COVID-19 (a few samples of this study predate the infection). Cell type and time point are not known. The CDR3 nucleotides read TGCGCCAGCAGCTTGGCCGGGACTAGCGGGGGGGCACGAGAGACCCAGTACTTC. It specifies CASSLAGTSGGARETQYF. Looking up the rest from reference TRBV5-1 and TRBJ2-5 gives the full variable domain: KAGVTQTPRYLIKTRGQQVTLSCSPISGHRSVSWYQQTPGQGLQFLFEYFSETQRNKGNFPGRFSGRQFSNSRSEMNVSTLELGDSALYLCASSLAGTSGGARETQYFGPGTRLLVL.